Below are 22 T cell receptor beta chains sequenced from a single sample in a study of blood T cell repertoires in COVID-19. Sequencing was performed with immunoSEQ multiplex PCR; in TCRdb, only in-frame clones are kept and a portion is missing. The table lists 150,000 to 200,000 clones, around 87% of them singletons. Input material: peripheral blood. The receptors stem from a man between 35 and 55 years old with active or convalescent COVID-19.

This clone was picked up one time. This sequence joins TRBV15 and TRBJ2-1; 8 bases align to TRBD1. J lost 5 bases, V lost 3 bases, and 6 bases had no gene match. The CDR3 length is 15 residues. The germline V gene encodes CDR1 LNHNV and CDR2 YYDKDF (reference sequence). The CDR3 nucleotides read TGTGCCACCAGCAGTCCCCAGGGGGCCCACAATGAGCAGTTCTTC. Encoded protein: CATSSPQGAHNEQFF.

This clone occurred a few times. Relative to the germline gene, one junction end is altered; a read error may explain this. The chain combines TRBV7-2 with TRBJ1-6, with a tentative D call TRBD1 (6 bases). The length of the CDR3 is 14 residues. Germline V CDR1 and CDR2: SGHTA, FQGNSA. The CDR3 sequence is CASSDYPTGSGWLF. The DNA for the CDR3 is TGTGCCAGCAGCGATTATCCGACAGGCTCGGGGTGGCTCTTT. The full variable domain, completed using reference TRBV7-2 and TRBJ1-6, is GAGVSQSPSNKVTEKGKDVELRCDPISGHTALYWYRQSLGQGLEFLIYFQGNSAPDKSGLPSDRFSAERTGGSVSTLTIQRTQQEDSAVYLCASSDYPTGSGWLFGNGTRLTVT.

The V gene is TRBV28, the J gene TRBJ1-4, with D perhaps matching TRBD1 (6 bases). The germline CDR1 and CDR2 sequences are MDHEN and SYDVKM. V lost 6 bases, J lost 4 bases, and 9 bases lay in between. The length of the CDR3 is 13 residues. CDR3 protein: CASRGQNNEKLFF. Written as DNA, the CDR3 is TGTGCCAGCAGAGGACAGAATAATGAAAAACTGTTTTTT.

The chain joins TRBV18 to TRBJ2-5; TRBD1 matches at 9 bases. From germline, CDR1 is KGHSH and CDR2 LQKENI. V lost 5 bases to trimming and J lost 1 base; unmatched junction nucleotides: 8. The CDR3 is 16 residues long. For the CDR3, the DNA is TGTGCCAGCTCAGACAACAGGGGGCGCCGCCAAGAGACCCAGTACTTC. It yields the protein CASSDNRGRRQETQYF. The full variable domain, its missing parts supplied by reference TRBV18 and TRBJ2-5, is NAGVMQNPRHLVRRRGQEARLRCSPMKGHSHVYWYRQLPEEGLKFMVYLQKENIIDESGMPKERFSAEFPKEGPSILRIQQVVRGDSAAYFCASSDNRGRRQETQYFGPGTRLLVL.

The chain employs TRBV11-2 and TRBJ2-1, with D possibly matching TRBD1 (5 bases). Trimming took 4 bases from V and 5 from J, leaving 18 bases between them. The CDR3 consists of 16 residues. Germline values: CDR1 SGHAT, CDR2 FQNNGV. The CDR3 protein is CASSSLGLVTNNEQFF. DNA for the CDR3: TGTGCCAGCAGCTCGTTGGGGCTGGTCACTAACAATGAGCAGTTCTTC.

V and J are TRBV6-6 and TRBJ2-7; TRBD1 aligns across 7 bases. Unmatched junction bases numbered 12, after V lost 4 bases and J lost 3 bases. The CDR3 covers 16 residues. The V gene's germline CDR1 is MNHNY and CDR2 SVGAGI (reference sequence). This chain's CDR3 is CASSSVQGTGRYEQYF. The DNA for the CDR3 is TGTGCCAGCAGTTCCGTACAGGGGACGGGGCGCTACGAGCAGTACTTC.

As regards this clone: A much larger clone differs from this one at a single base, so this may be a read error. The chain has TRBV2 and TRBJ1-1; TRBD1 aligns across 8 bases. J was trimmed by 1 base and V by 6 bases; bases with no gene match: 1. Looked up from germline, CDR1 is SNHLY and CDR2 is FYNNEI. There are 13 residues in the CDR3. Here the CDR3 DNA reads TGTGCCAGCAGAGGACAGGGGAACACTGAAGCTTTCTTT. Its translation: CASRGQGNTEAFF.

J is TRBJ2-7 and V is TRBV5-4; D possibly corresponds to TRBD1 (6 bases). The V gene's germline CDR1 is SGHNT and CDR2 YYREEE (reference sequence). Trimming stripped 4 bases from V and 0 bases from J, with 11 bases between. The CDR3 contains 14 residues. In DNA, the CDR3 is TGTGCCAGCAGCCACCAAGGGGGCTCCTACGAGCAGTACTTC. Its translation: CASSHQGGSYEQYF.

The CDR3 loop is CASSLASWTIGEKLFF. For the CDR3, the DNA is TGTGCCAGCAGTCTCGCCTCTTGGACAATAGGTGAAAAACTGTTTTTT. The chain combines TRBV28 with TRBJ1-4; TRBD1 might be the D (5 bases). CDR1 is MDHEN, CDR2 SYDVKM, per germline. Trimming removed 5 bases from V and 7 bases from J, with 20 bases in between. The CDR3 sequence is 16 residues long.

The sample holds a few counts of this clone. The chain has TRBV2 and TRBJ1-1; the D is unclear. The CDR3 consists of 13 residues. The V gene's germline CDR1 is SNHLY and CDR2 FYNNEI. The V gene lost 7 bases and the J gene lost 1 base, with 10 bases spanning the gap. The CDR3 DNA is TGTGCCAGCAATCAAGCCCGGAACACTGAAGCTTTCTTT. Residues: CASNQARNTEAFF.

The rearrangement joins TRBV20-1 to TRBJ2-7; TRBD2 matches 7 bases. There are 11 residues in the CDR3. With 3 bases clipped from V and 6 bases from J, the junction kept 2 bases outside the gene matches. Germline CDR1 reads DFQATT; CDR2 reads SNEGSKA (reference sequence). CDR3 sequence (DNA): TGCAGTGCTAGCGGGGGGATCGAGCAGTACTTC. Translated: CSASGGIEQYF.

J is TRBJ2-5 and V is TRBV30, with a weak D call TRBD2 (5 bases). The V and J ends lost 0 bases and 4 bases respectively, with 18 bases between them. In germline, CDR1 is GTSNPN, CDR2 SVGIG (reference sequence). This CDR3 region has 16 residues. The chain's CDR3 is CAWSVGAGGKAETQYF. The CDR3 region has the DNA TGTGCCTGGAGTGTAGGTGCGGGTGGCAAGGCAGAGACCCAGTACTTC.

This clone was seen a single time. The V gene is TRBV28, the J gene TRBJ2-1; 10 bases are shared with TRBD2. With V trimmed by 7 bases and J by 5 bases, 11 bases remained unmatched. Germline values: CDR1 MDHEN, CDR2 SYDVKM. The CDR3 covers 16 residues. CDR3 region: CASNSGGLAGDNEQFF. The CDR3 coding sequence is TGTGCCAGCAACTCAGGGGGGCTAGCGGGAGACAATGAGCAGTTCTTC.

This rearrangement joins TRBV10-1 to TRBJ1-5; TRBD1 might be the D (6 bases). The CDR3 totals 12 residues. Per germline, CDR1 WNHNN and CDR2 SYGVQD (reference sequence). The V end was cut by 10 bases, the J end by 4 bases, with 11 bases between. The CDR3, as DNA: TGCGCCACCAGGGACATAAATCAGCCCCAGCATTTT. The encoded protein is CATRDINQPQHF.

V usage is TRBV6-1 and J usage is TRBJ1-6; D call uncertain. The CDR3 is made up of 15 amino acids. Germline CDR1 and CDR2: MNHNS and SASEGT. V lost 0 bases, J lost 6 bases, and 9 bases lay in between. The CDR3 loop reads CASSEARSPNSPLHF. As DNA, the CDR3 is TGTGCCAGCAGTGAAGCGAGGTCCCCTAATTCACCCCTCCACTTT.

The chain uses TRBV6-5 and TRBJ2-1; TRBD1 aligns across 8 bases. CDR3 length: 16 residues. CDR1 MNHEY and CDR2 SVGAGI come from the germline V gene. Trimming took 0 bases from V and 9 from J; bases not matched to a gene: 10. In nucleotides, the CDR3 is TGTGCCAGCAGTTACTCCCTCAGGACAGGGTTAAGTGAGCAGTTCTTC. This sequence encodes CASSYSLRTGLSEQFF.

The chain employs TRBV10-2 and TRBJ2-5, with a tentative D call TRBD1 (6 bases). Germline CDR1 and CDR2: WSHSY and SAAADI. V lost 0 bases and J lost 3, with 8 bases in between. This CDR3 is built from 14 residues. CDR3 DNA: TGCGCCAGCAGTGAGTCTAACAGGGAAGAGACCCAGTACTTC. It codes for CASSESNREETQYF.

This clone is a singleton in its sample. V is TRBV7-3 and J is TRBJ2-1; TRBD2 is a possible D gene (7 bases). V was clipped by 3 bases and J by 4 bases, with 10 bases between them. This CDR3 contains 14 residues. In germline, CDR1 is SGHTA, CDR2 FQGTGA. CDR3 protein: CASSLAGAYNEQFF. The CDR3 region has the DNA TGTGCCAGCAGCTTGGCGGGGGCGTACAATGAGCAGTTCTTC.

The chain recombines TRBV9 with TRBJ1-1; no clear D gene. The ends were cut back, 2 bases at V and 2 bases at J, with 13 bases in the middle. Per the germline V gene, CDR1 is SGDLS and CDR2 is YYNGEE. CDR3 length: 15 residues. The CDR3 is CASSVTTGLNTEAFF. CDR3 coding DNA: TGTGCCAGCAGCGTCACGACGGGGTTAAACACTGAAGCTTTCTTT.

This clone came up a few times. V and J are TRBV7-3 and TRBJ1-3; D unresolved. The CDR3 contains 14 residues. Germline-derived CDR1 and CDR2 are SGHTA and FQGTGA. The germline V and J ends were trimmed by 5 bases and 4 bases, with 12 bases remaining between them. The chain's CDR3 is CASSPGPGGNTIYF. CDR3 sequence (DNA): TGTGCCAGCAGCCCTGGGCCAGGCGGAAACACCATATATTTT.

This chain's CDR3 is CAWRGGRGSYNEQFF. The CDR3 DNA sequence: TGTGCCTGGAGAGGGGGCCGGGGGAGTTACAATGAGCAGTTCTTC. The V gene is TRBV30, the J gene TRBJ2-1, with a weak D call TRBD1 (7 bases). V was pared by 3 bases and J by 4 bases, with 16 bases between. CDR3 length: 15 residues. Per germline, CDR1 GTSNPN and CDR2 SVGIG (reference sequence).

The rearrangement uses TRBV10-2 and TRBJ1-5, with D unclear. Germline CDR1 reads WSHSY; CDR2 reads SAAADI. Trimming stripped 5 bases from V and 2 bases from J, with 13 bases between. The CDR3 runs 15 residues. CDR3 coding DNA: TGCGCCAGCAGTCGGGGTGGAGGCCGCAATCAGCCCCAGCATTTT. This translates into CASSRGGGRNQPQHF.